This T cell receptor beta chain was sequenced in a study of CD8 T cells in ankylosing spondylitis (dated by TCRdb to about 2017). For the study in its entirety: The study profiled T cell receptor beta repertoires in healthy donors and ankylosing spondylitis patients to find disease-linked TCR variants. Peripheral blood was sampled, and synovial fluid was also collected from ankylosing spondylitis patients. The full study cohort was made up of approximately 24 ankylosing spondylitis patients and 108 healthy donors. The investigation overall reported the following: In peripheral blood, the disease-linked clones were found at relatively low frequencies and had a CD8+ phenotype. The disease-linked clones were reported to be significantly enriched in matched synovial fluid samples from ankylosing spondylitis patients. A TCR beta motif of eight highly homologous amino acid variants appeared characteristic of blood from ankylosing spondylitis patients. Some TCR beta motif variants had previously been reported in synovial fluid and blood of reactive arthritis patients, which suggested common disease-initiation mechanisms.

TCRdb lists the instrument as Illumina HiSeq 2500. TCR beta libraries were prepared by quantitative 5'-RACE with molecular barcodes. On the study's bioinformatics: To identify disease-linked TCR variants, a new computational method was used, one built on a probabilistic model of VDJ rearrangement. Clones were called with MiXCR by TCRdb after fastp trimmed the public reads at Q25, and only in-frame beta chains were retained. Each entry merges the rows of one CDR3 protein and shows their most common DNA and genes. The V and J calls were not made by the authors but by TCRdb's processing. Here the sample has 650,000 to 800,000 distinct CDR3 sequences; around 19% occur a single time. Around 19% of the sample rests with the top ten. On this clonotype: Which antigen it targets is not known. Base qualities are not recorded, but no much larger clone differs from it by a single base.

CDR1 and CDR2 were assigned from the germline V gene as SGHTA and FQGNSA. V loses 7 bases, J loses 5 bases, and the germline ends lie 18 bases apart. The CDR3 runs 15 residues from the cysteine to the phenylalanine. Of all the DNA, just the CDR3 is kept, 45 bases in frame from base 1. The rearranged chain carries TRBV7-2 and TRBJ2-1; tentative D gene TRBD1, with 5 bases matching. The TCR originated in a male donor with ankylosing spondylitis. The sample comprised blood, either unsorted or a sorted T cell fraction (not recorded which). The CDR3 region reads CASNPGQELDNEQFF. The DNA sequence is given as TGTGCCAGCAACCCAGGGCAGGAATTGGACAATGAGCAGTTCTTC.